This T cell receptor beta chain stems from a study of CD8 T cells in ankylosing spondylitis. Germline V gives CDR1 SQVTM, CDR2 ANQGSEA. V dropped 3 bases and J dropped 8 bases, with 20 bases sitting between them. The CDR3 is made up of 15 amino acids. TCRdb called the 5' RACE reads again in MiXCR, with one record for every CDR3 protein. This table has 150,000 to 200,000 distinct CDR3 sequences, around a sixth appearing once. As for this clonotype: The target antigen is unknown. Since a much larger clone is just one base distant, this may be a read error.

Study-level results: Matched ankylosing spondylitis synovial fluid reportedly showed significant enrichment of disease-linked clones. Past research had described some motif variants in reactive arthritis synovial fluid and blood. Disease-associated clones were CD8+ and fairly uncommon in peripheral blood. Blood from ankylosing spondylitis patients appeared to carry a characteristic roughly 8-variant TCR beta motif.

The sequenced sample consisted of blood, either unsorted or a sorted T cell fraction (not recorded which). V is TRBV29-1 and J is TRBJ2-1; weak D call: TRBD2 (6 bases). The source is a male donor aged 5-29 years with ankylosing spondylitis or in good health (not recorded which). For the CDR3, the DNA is TGCAGCGTTGATGGACTCTCCTGGGACTCGGATGAGCAGTTCTTC. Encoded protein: CSVDGLSWDSDEQFF.